This section outlines one T cell receptor (beta chain) sequence together with its context. Its cognate antigen is unknown. This PCR relied on a set of 60 Vbeta primers and 13 Jbeta primers. TCRdb's table, derived via immunoSEQ multiplex PCR, lists solely in-frame clones and lacks some. The sample comprises some 150,000 clones, 60% to 80% of which are singletons, and about 5% rests with the top ten. The data originate from a study of cytomegalovirus exposure and HLA in healthy donors. Study-wide findings and caveats: Rarity characterized most TCR sequences, yet some public TCRs appeared in many donors. According to the study, around 160 TCR beta chains were cytomegalovirus-associated. The study assumed roughly uniform donor sequencing depth for presence/absence analyses.

This CDR3 spans 15 amino acids. Losses at the gene ends were 1 base for V and 8 bases for J; bases not matched to a gene: 10. The germline gives CDR1 SGHDT, CDR2 YYEEEE. V gene TRBV5-6 combines with J gene TRBJ2-3, with 7 positions matching TRBD2. The TCR sequence derives from a male donor in good health and CMV-seronegative. Input material: PBMCs. The CDR3, as DNA: TGTGCCAGCAGCTTGTTCGGACTAGTTTTCGGTACGCAGTATTTT. It translates to CASSLFGLVFGTQYF.